These 10 T cell receptor beta chains were sequenced from one sample in a study of blood T cell repertoires in COVID-19. Some clones are missing from TCRdb's copy, which holds only in-frame ones; the method was immunoSEQ multiplex PCR. The sample lists about 110,000 clones; around 90% were seen once. The specimen sequenced was peripheral blood. The receptors originated from a human donor in a cohort sampled during active COVID-19.

V gene TRBV28 combines with J gene TRBJ2-1; D perhaps matches TRBD1 (5 bases). V lost 3 bases and J 9 bases, leaving 9 bases between the germline ends. Germline V gives CDR1 MDHEN, CDR2 SYDVKM. This CDR3 spans 12 amino acids. CDR3 residues: CASSLDTVEQFF. CDR3 DNA sequence: TGTGCCAGCAGTTTGGACACGGTTGAGCAGTTCTTC.

The rearrangement uses TRBV11-3 and TRBJ2-3; 8 positions agree with TRBD2. Germline assignment: CDR1 SGHNT and CDR2 YENEEA. J was trimmed by 5 bases and V by 5 bases; bases with no gene match: 6. This CDR3 has 14 residues. CDR3 sequence: CASSIPGGRDTQYF. The CDR3 nucleotides are TGTGCCAGCAGCATACCGGGGGGGCGAGATACGCAGTATTTT.

The chain uses TRBV5-1 and TRBJ2-7, with D possibly being TRBD1 (6 bases). V gave up 4 bases and J gave up 2 bases, with 19 bases separating them. Germline V CDR1 and CDR2: SGHRS, YFSETQ. The CDR3 length is 16 residues. The CDR3 DNA follows: TGCGCCAGCAGCCCGGGCCGGGCCCCAGGGGCCTACGAGCAGTACTTC. Amino acid sequence: CASSPGRAPGAYEQYF.

A single count supports this clone. The CDR3 bases are TGCGCCAGCAGTGAGGGGAGGGCCTATGGCTACACCTTC. Its translation is CASSEGRAYGYTF. The rearrangement links TRBV10-2 to TRBJ1-2; D ambiguous. The CDR3 runs 13 residues. Trimming took off 2 bases at V and 4 bases at J, with 8 bases between the two ends. The germline V gene encodes CDR1 WSHSY and CDR2 SAAADI.

The chain uses TRBV27 and TRBJ1-2; 9 bases agree with TRBD1. The ends lost 3 bases at V and 3 bases at J; junction bases unmatched: 8. From germline, CDR1 is MNHEY and CDR2 SMNVEV (reference sequence). This CDR3 spans 16 amino acids. The CDR3, as DNA: TGTGCCAGCAGTTTGTACAGGGGGCCCCCGTACTATGGCTACACCTTC. As protein: CASSLYRGPPYYGYTF.

The chain couples TRBV9 to TRBJ2-1; tentative D call: TRBD1 (6 bases). The CDR3 loop spans 17 amino acids. The V gene's germline CDR1 is SGDLS and CDR2 YYNGEE. Between the trimmed V and J ends, which lost 0 bases and 5 bases, there was a span of 18 bases. The CDR3 region has the DNA TGTGCCAGCAGCGTAGTGGGTTCGAGAGGGGGAAACAATGAGCAGTTCTTC. Its protein is CASSVVGSRGGNNEQFF.

This rearrangement joins TRBV7-9 to TRBJ2-7, with a weak D call TRBD1 (6 bases). Between the trimmed V and J ends, which lost 2 bases and 2 bases, there was a span of 16 bases. The CDR3 extends over 16 amino acids. Looked up from germline, CDR1 is SEHNR and CDR2 is FQNEAQ (reference sequence). Written as DNA, the CDR3 is TGTGCCAGCAGCTTAACTCTCGGCAGGGGTACCTACGAGCAGTACTTC. Its protein product is CASSLTLGRGTYEQYF.

The V gene is TRBV18, the J gene TRBJ2-7; 10 nucleotides match TRBD1. Per the germline V gene, CDR1 is KGHSH and CDR2 is LQKENI. The trim removed 4 bases at V and 4 bases at J, leaving 4 bases unmatched. The CDR3 contains 14 residues. Here the CDR3 DNA reads TGTGCCAGCTCACAGGACAGGGGGGCTTACGAGCAGTACTTC. It specifies CASSQDRGAYEQYF.

The chain recombines TRBV19 with TRBJ2-7; 7 bases are a match to TRBD1. Germline assignment: CDR1 LNHDA and CDR2 SQIVND (reference sequence). V lost 6 bases to trimming and J lost 3 bases; unmatched junction nucleotides: 11. The CDR3 is made up of 15 amino acids. The CDR3 sequence is CASRPPTGSSYEQYF. The CDR3 nucleotides read TGTGCCAGTAGACCACCGACAGGGTCTAGCTACGAGCAGTACTTC.

The chain uses TRBV15 and TRBJ2-1, with 11 bases identical to TRBD2. The CDR3 is 18 amino acids. After removal of 2 bases from V and 0 bases from J, the junction contained 6 bases not matched to a gene. CDR1 and CDR2 (germline): LNHNV, YYDKDF (reference sequence). CDR3 coding DNA: TGTGCCACCAGCAGAAGAGCTAGCGGGGGGAGCTCCTACAATGAGCAGTTCTTC. Its protein is CATSRRASGGSSYNEQFF.